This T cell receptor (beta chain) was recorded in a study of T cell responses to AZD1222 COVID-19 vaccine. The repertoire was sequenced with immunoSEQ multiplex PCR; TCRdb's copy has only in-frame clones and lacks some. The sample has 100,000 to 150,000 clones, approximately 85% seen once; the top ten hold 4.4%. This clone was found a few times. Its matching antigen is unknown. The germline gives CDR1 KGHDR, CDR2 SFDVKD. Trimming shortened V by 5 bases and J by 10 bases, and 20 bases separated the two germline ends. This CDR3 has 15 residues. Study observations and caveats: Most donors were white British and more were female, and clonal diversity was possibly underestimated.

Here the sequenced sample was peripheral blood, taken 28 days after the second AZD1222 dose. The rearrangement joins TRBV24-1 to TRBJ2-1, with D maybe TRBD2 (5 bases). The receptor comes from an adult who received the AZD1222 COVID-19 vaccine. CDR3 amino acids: CATSGYASTEGEQFF. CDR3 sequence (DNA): TGTGCCACCAGTGGGTATGCTAGTACTGAGGGAGAGCAGTTCTTC.